This TCR beta chain is from a study of shared clonotypes between healthy human individuals. Across the study: Three CD4 naive, three CD4 memory, two CD8 naive and one CD8 memory plate were used per donor. Points from the study as a whole: Relative to clonotypes present in all four donors, those not shared had lower generation probabilities.

As concerns this clone: No antigen is known for it.

The data were produced by immunoSEQ multiplex PCR, yet TCRdb's version contains in-frame clones alone and is incomplete. The profile shows millions of clones, approximately 94% of them singletons. CD45RO-negative CD8 cells positively selected for CCR7 made up the naive population, which excluded terminally differentiated effector memory CD45RA+ cells. Within Nashville, Tennessee resided all donors, each a Caucasian adult. With V trimmed by 6 bases and J by 1 base, 7 bases remained unmatched. Germline CDR1 is MNHEY and CDR2 is SMNVEV (reference sequence). CDR3 size: 16 residues. Sequenced input: naive CD8+ T cells sorted from blood. The clonotype was recovered from a man between 18 and 29 years old in good health. The chain is built from TRBV27 and TRBJ2-1; 9 nucleotides align to TRBD2. This CDR3 reads CASRYSGGLSYNEQFF. CDR3 sequence (DNA): TGTGCCAGCAGATACAGCGGGGGGCTTTCCTACAATGAGCAGTTCTTC.